The rows below give T cell receptor beta chains drawn from one sample of a study of T cell repertoires in cytomegalovirus infection. Each CDR3 protein gets one entry after TCRdb re-called the reads with MiXCR. This table holds under 150,000 distinct CDR3 sequences, 20% to 30% found once. No antigen is known for these receptors. Sequences were obtained from PBMCs, sequenced either directly or after in vitro stimulation (not recorded which). These receptors came from a human donor in good health (CMV status not recorded). Some clones in this sample may be carry-over from other donors' samples. CDR3s include the opening cysteine and the closing phenylalanine or tryptophan. The order of the fields is D gene, clone size, V gene, J gene, CDR3 DNA, CDR3 protein. D genes are given only for firm matches. Expanded clones are given a class, and other clones once, few, many or no size at all.

d_gene: -; abundance: few; v_gene: TRBV28; j_gene: TRBJ1-5; CDR3nt: TGTGCCAGCAGTCTCCAGGGGTCCAGCAATCAGCCCCAGCATTTT; CDR3aa: CASSLQGSSNQPQHF
d_gene: -; abundance: few; v_gene: TRBV6-5; j_gene: TRBJ2-4; CDR3nt: TGTGCCAGCAGTTACCGGCTTTGGGCTGCCAAAAACATTCAGTACTTC; CDR3aa: CASSYRLWAAKNIQYF
d_gene: -; abundance: few; v_gene: TRBV6-1; j_gene: TRBJ2-7; CDR3nt: TGTGCCAGCAGTGAAACCCCCAATAGGGGTAATGAGCAGTACTTC; CDR3aa: CASSETPNRGNEQYF
d_gene: TRBD1; abundance: many; v_gene: TRBV7-6; j_gene: TRBJ2-1; CDR3nt: TGTGCCAGCAGCCTGCCGGGACAGGGTTTCGGTGAGCAGTTCTTC; CDR3aa: CASSLPGQGFGEQFF
d_gene: TRBD2; abundance: many; v_gene: TRBV7-9; j_gene: TRBJ2-1; CDR3nt: TGTGCCAGCAGGGAGCGGACTAGCGGGAGAGATGAGCAGTTCTTC; CDR3aa: CASRERTSGRDEQFF
d_gene: TRBD2; abundance: many; v_gene: TRBV20-1; j_gene: TRBJ2-3; CDR3nt: TGCAGTGCATCTAGGGGGACAGCGGGGGGGAACACAGATACGCAGTATTTT; CDR3aa: CSASRGTAGGNTDTQYF
d_gene: TRBD1; abundance: many; v_gene: TRBV20-1; j_gene: TRBJ1-2; CDR3nt: TGCAGTGCTAGACCCGGACAGGGCGACTATGGCTACACCTTC; CDR3aa: CSARPGQGDYGYTF
d_gene: TRBD1; abundance: few; v_gene: TRBV4-2; j_gene: TRBJ1-5; CDR3nt: TGTGCCAGCAGCCAAGGACAGGGGGTCAATCAGCCCCAGCATTTT; CDR3aa: CASSQGQGVNQPQHF
d_gene: TRBD2; abundance: few; v_gene: TRBV5-1; j_gene: TRBJ2-3; CDR3nt: TGCGCCAGCCATACAGGGACTAGCGGCACAGATACGCAGTATTTT; CDR3aa: CASHTGTSGTDTQYF
d_gene: TRBD1; abundance: -; v_gene: TRBV7-1; j_gene: TRBJ1-6; CDR3nt: TGTGCCAGCAGCTACATCACAGGGGACTCACCCCTCCACTTT; CDR3aa: CASSYITGDSPLHF
d_gene: -; abundance: -; v_gene: TRBV7-6; j_gene: TRBJ2-1; CDR3nt: TGTGCCAGCAGCACCGCCCTTTCGGGGGAGCAGTTCTTC; CDR3aa: CASSTALSGEQFF
d_gene: TRBD2; abundance: -; v_gene: TRBV28; j_gene: TRBJ2-7; CDR3nt: TGTGCCAGCAGTTTAGGGCCTAGCGGGAACTACGAGCAGTACTTC; CDR3aa: CASSLGPSGNYEQYF
d_gene: -; abundance: -; v_gene: TRBV12-3/TRBV12-4; j_gene: TRBJ2-5; CDR3nt: TGTGCCAGCAGTAATTGGGGGGAAGAGACCCAGTACTTC; CDR3aa: CASSNWGEETQYF
d_gene: TRBD1; abundance: -; v_gene: TRBV19; j_gene: TRBJ2-5; CDR3nt: TGTGCCAGTAGTATAGAAGGCCTAGGGGGCGGAACAGAGACCCAGTACTTC; CDR3aa: CASSIEGLGGGTETQYF
d_gene: -; abundance: few; v_gene: TRBV6-5; j_gene: TRBJ2-3; CDR3nt: TGTGCCAGCAGTTACGGAGATACGCAGTATTTT; CDR3aa: CASSYGDTQYF
d_gene: TRBD2; abundance: -; v_gene: TRBV29-1; j_gene: TRBJ2-1; CDR3nt: TGCAGCGTTTTCCCTAGCGGGACTTACAATGAGCAGTTCTTC; CDR3aa: CSVFPSGTYNEQFF
d_gene: -; abundance: few; v_gene: TRBV7-2; j_gene: TRBJ2-2; CDR3nt: TGTGCCAGCAGCCGGGATCCGCTCACCGGGGAGCTGTTTTTT; CDR3aa: CASSRDPLTGELFF
d_gene: -; abundance: -; v_gene: TRBV4-1; j_gene: TRBJ2-1; CDR3nt: TGCGCCAGCAGCCAAGCCCGCTACAATGAGCAGTTCTTC; CDR3aa: CASSQARYNEQFF
d_gene: -; abundance: -; v_gene: TRBV11-2; j_gene: TRBJ1-2; CDR3nt: TGTGCCAGCAGCCCGTGGGCACTTAACTATGGCTACACCTTC; CDR3aa: CASSPWALNYGYTF
d_gene: TRBD1; abundance: -; v_gene: TRBV12-3/TRBV12-4; j_gene: TRBJ1-4; CDR3nt: TGTGCCAGCAGGACAGGGGTTGTAACTAATGAAAAACTGTTTTTT; CDR3aa: CASRTGVVTNEKLFF
d_gene: TRBD1; abundance: many; v_gene: TRBV20-1; j_gene: TRBJ1-2; CDR3nt: TGCAGTGCCACTACAGGGGATCATGGCTACACCTTC; CDR3aa: CSATTGDHGYTF
d_gene: -; abundance: -; v_gene: TRBV4-3; j_gene: TRBJ2-1; CDR3nt: TGCGCCAGCAGCCAAGAACAGGGATCCTACAATGAGCAGTTCTTC; CDR3aa: CASSQEQGSYNEQFF
d_gene: -; abundance: few; v_gene: TRBV2; j_gene: TRBJ1-1; CDR3nt: TGTGCCAGCGAACGAATCGGGACATTCCCTGAAGCTTTCTTT; CDR3aa: CASERIGTFPEAFF
d_gene: TRBD2; abundance: -; v_gene: TRBV15; j_gene: TRBJ2-4; CDR3nt: TGTGCCACCAGCAGAGAGATAGCGGGAGAAAACATTCAGTACTTC; CDR3aa: CATSREIAGENIQYF
d_gene: -; abundance: few; v_gene: TRBV20-1; j_gene: TRBJ2-3; CDR3nt: TGCAGTGCTAGAGATTGGGTTTTAAGCACAGATACGCAGTATTTT; CDR3aa: CSARDWVLSTDTQYF
d_gene: -; abundance: few; v_gene: TRBV7-2; j_gene: TRBJ2-1; CDR3nt: TGTGCCAGCACCTTAGCTCCGAGCTCCTACAATGAGCAGTTCTTC; CDR3aa: CASTLAPSSYNEQFF
d_gene: TRBD2; abundance: -; v_gene: TRBV6-1; j_gene: TRBJ2-1; CDR3nt: TGTGCCAGCACTATTAGCGGGAGGTACAATGAGCAGTTCTTC; CDR3aa: CASTISGRYNEQFF